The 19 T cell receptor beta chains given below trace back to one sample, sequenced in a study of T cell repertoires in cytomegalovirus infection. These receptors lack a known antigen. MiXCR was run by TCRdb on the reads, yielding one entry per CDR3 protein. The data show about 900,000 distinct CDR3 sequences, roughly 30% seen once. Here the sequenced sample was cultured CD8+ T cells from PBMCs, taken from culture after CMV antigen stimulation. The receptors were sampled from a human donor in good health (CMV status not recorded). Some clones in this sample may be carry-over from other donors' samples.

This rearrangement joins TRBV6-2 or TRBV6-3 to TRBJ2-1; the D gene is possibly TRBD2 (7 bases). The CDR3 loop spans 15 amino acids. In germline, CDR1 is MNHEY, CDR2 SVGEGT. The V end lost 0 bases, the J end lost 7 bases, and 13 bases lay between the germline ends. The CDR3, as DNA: TGTGCCAGCAGTTACTCTACGGAGGGGGGGAATGAGCAGTTCTTC. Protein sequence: CASSYSTEGGNEQFF.

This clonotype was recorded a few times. In DNA form, the CDR3 reads TGCGCCAGCAGCCAAGACCCCGGGAGTTATCCTGGAAACACCATATATTTT. Translation gives CASSQDPGSYPGNTIYF. The V call is TRBV4-1, the J call TRBJ1-3; D is uncertain. The CDR3 runs 17 residues. Germline CDR1 MGHRA, CDR2 YSYEKL. Deletions cut 0 bases from V and 2 bases from J, with 14 bases between.

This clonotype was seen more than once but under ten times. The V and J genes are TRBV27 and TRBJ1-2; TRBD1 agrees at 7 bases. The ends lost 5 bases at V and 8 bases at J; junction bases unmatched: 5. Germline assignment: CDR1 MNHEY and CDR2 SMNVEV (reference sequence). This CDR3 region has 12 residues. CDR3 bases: TGTGCCAGCAGTCCGACAGGGACCGGCTACACCTTC. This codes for CASSPTGTGYTF.

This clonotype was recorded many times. CDR3 in DNA: TGTGCCAGCTCGTGGACAGGGCAAAGAGATACGCAGTATTTT. This sequence encodes CASSWTGQRDTQYF. This chain uses TRBV7-8 with TRBJ2-3; TRBD1 matches at 8 bases. Germline-derived CDR1 and CDR2 are SGHVS and FQNEAQ. V lost 8 bases and J lost 5; bases outside the gene matches: 9. This CDR3 is built from 14 residues.

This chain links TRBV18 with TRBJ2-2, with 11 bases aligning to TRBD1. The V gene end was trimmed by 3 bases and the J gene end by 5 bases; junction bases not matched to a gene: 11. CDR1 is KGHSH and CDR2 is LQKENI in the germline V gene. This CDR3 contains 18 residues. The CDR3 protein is CASSPSRTGGLYTGELFF. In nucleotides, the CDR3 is TGTGCCAGCTCACCTTCAAGGACAGGGGGCTTATATACCGGGGAGCTGTTTTTT.

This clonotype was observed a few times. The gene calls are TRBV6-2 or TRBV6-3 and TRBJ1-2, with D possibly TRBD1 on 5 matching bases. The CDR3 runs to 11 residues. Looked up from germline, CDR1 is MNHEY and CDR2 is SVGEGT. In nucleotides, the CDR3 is TGTGCGGTACTGCGGGGGTATGGCTACACCTTC. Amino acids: CAVLRGYGYTF.

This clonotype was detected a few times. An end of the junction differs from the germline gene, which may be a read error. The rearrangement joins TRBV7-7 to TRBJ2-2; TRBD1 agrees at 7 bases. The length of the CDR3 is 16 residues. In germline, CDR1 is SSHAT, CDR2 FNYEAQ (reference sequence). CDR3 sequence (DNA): TGTGCTAGCAGCTTAATCAGGGGGACGGACACCGGGGAGCTGTTTTTT. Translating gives CASSLIRGTDTGELFF. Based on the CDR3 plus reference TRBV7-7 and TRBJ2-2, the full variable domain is GAGVSQSPRYKVTKRGQDVTLRCDPISSHATLYWYQQALGQGPEFLTYFNYEAQPDKSGLPSDRFSAERPEGSISTLTIQRTEQRDSAMYRCASSLIRGTDTGELFFGEGSRLTVL.

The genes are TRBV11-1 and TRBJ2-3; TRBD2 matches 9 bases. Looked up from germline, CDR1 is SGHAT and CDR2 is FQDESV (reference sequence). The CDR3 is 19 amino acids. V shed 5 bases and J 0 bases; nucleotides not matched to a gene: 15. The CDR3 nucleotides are TGTGCCAGCAGCCCCCTGAGTAGCGGGGGCCATTCTAGCACAGATACGCAGTATTTT. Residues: CASSPLSSGGHSSTDTQYF.

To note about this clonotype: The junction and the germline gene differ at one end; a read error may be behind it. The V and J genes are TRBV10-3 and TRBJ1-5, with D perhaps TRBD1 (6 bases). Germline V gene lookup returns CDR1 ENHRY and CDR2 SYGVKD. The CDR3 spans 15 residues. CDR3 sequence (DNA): TGTGCCATCAGTGATCCGGGCCAGGGGAATCAGCCCCAGCAATTT. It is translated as CAISDPGQGNQPQQF.

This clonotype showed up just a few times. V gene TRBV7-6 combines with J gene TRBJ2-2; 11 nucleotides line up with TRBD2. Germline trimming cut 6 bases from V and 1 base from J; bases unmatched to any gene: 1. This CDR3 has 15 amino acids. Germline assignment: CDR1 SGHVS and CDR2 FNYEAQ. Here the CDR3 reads CASRLAGGNTGELFF. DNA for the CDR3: TGTGCCAGCAGGCTAGCGGGGGGGAACACCGGGGAGCTGTTTTTT.

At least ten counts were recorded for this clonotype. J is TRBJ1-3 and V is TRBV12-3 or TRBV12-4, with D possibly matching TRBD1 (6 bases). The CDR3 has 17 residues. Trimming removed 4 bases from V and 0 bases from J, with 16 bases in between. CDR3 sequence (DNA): TGTGCCAGCAGTTCCCCGGACGACAGGCTCTCTGGAAACACCATATATTTT. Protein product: CASSSPDDRLSGNTIYF.

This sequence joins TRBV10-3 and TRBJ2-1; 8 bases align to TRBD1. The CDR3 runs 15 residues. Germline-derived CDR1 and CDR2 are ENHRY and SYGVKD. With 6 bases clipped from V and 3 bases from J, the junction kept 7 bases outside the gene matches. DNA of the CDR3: TGTGCCATCAGCCTCGGACAGGGCTACTACAATGAGCAGTTCTTC. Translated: CAISLGQGYYNEQFF.

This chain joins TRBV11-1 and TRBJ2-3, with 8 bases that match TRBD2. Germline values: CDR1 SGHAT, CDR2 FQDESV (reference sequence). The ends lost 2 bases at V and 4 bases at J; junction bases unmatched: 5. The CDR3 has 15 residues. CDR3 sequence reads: CASSLRRGVPDTQYF. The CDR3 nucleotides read TGTGCCAGCAGCTTACGGCGGGGGGTACCAGATACGCAGTATTTT. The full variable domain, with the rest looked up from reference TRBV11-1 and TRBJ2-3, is EAEVAQSPRYKITEKSQAVAFWCDPISGHATLYWYRQILGQGPELLVQFQDESVVDDSQLPKDRFSAERLKGVDSTLKIQPAELGDSAMYLCASSLRRGVPDTQYFGPGTRLTVL.

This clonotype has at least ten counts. The CDR3 bases are TGTGCCAGCAGCTTTATCCACAAAAACCAAGAGACCCAGTACTTC. Translating it yields CASSFIHKNQETQYF. This sequence joins TRBV7-6 and TRBJ2-5; D unclear. Trimming left V 3 bases short and J 0 bases short, with 11 bases between. The CDR3 runs 15 residues. CDR1 and CDR2 from the germline V gene are SGHVS and FNYEAQ.

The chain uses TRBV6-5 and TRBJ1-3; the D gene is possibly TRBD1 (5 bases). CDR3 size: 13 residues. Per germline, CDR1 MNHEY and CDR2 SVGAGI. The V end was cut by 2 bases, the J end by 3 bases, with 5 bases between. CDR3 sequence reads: CASSYGGGNTIYF. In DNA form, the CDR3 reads TGTGCCAGCAGTTACGGGGGTGGAAACACCATATATTTT.

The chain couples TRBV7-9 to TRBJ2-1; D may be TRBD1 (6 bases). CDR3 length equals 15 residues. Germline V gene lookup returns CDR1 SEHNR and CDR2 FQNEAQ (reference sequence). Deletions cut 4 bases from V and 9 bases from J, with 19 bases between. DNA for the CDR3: TGTGCCAGCAGCTCCCCTAGGGGGAGCGACACTGAGCAGTTCTTC. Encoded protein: CASSSPRGSDTEQFF.

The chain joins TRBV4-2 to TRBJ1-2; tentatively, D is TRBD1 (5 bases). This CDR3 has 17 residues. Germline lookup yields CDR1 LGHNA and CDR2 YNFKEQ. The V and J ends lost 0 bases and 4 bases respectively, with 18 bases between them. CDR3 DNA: TGTGCCAGCAGCCAAGATTCCGACAGCTCCAAGATCTATGGCTACACCTTC. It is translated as CASSQDSDSSKIYGYTF.

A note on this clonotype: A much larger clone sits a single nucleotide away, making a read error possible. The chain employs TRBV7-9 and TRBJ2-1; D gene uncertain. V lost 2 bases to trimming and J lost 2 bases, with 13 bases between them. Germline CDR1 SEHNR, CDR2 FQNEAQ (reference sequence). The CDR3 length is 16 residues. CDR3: CASSLRAVSPYNEQFF. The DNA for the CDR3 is TGTGCCAGCAGCTTAAGGGCCGTGAGCCCCTACAATGAGCAGTTCTTC.

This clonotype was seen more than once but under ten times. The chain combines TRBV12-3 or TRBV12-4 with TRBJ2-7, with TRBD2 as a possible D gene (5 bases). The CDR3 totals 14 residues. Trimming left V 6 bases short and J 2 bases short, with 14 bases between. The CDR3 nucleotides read TGTGCCAGCAGCTCGGGAATGGAGACCTACGAGCAGTACTTC. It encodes CASSSGMETYEQYF.